This T cell receptor (beta chain) was found in a study of shared clonotypes between healthy human individuals. The germline V gene has CDR1 SGDLS and CDR2 YYNGEE. The CDR3 runs 15 residues. The V end lost 0 bases, the J end lost 4 bases, and 11 bases lay between the germline ends. Here immunoSEQ multiplex PCR was the method, and the copy in TCRdb shows in-frame clones only, minus some. This sample has roughly 850,000 clones, with 96% found just once. Naive CD8 cells comprised CD45RO-negative, CCR7-positively selected cells, excluding terminally differentiated effector memory CD45RA+ cells. Points on this clone: Antigen unknown.

Study-level results: Only blood was sampled; tissue repertoires likely differ.

The TCR was taken from a young man in good health. Material for sequencing was naive CD8+ T cells sorted from blood. This chain uses TRBV9 with TRBJ2-1; a weak D match, TRBD2 (6 bases). CDR3 in amino acids: CASSVEGLLYNEQFF. In DNA, the CDR3 is TGTGCCAGCAGCGTAGAGGGACTTTTATACAATGAGCAGTTCTTC.